The rows below give T cell receptor beta chains drawn from one sample of a study of blood T cell repertoires in COVID-19. Using immunoSEQ multiplex PCR, the repertoire was profiled, and TCRdb retains in-frame clones only, with some absent. Of 150,000 to 200,000 clones listed, roughly 90% were seen once; the top ten hold around 0.76%. Input material: peripheral blood. All receptors come from a woman aged 70-85 years with acute or convalescent COVID-19. Both conserved end residues are part of each CDR3. The D gene is left open where the match is weak. Clone size is shown for a subset of rows, as once, few, many or a class of expanded clone.

16 TRBJ1-3 . TRBV5-1 . TGCGCCAGCAGCCACAAGACAGGTGACTCTGGAAACACCATATATTTT CASSHKTGDSGNTIYF
13 TRBJ2-4 . TRBV27 TRBD1 TGTGCCAGCAGGACAGGGTCCAAAAACATTCAGTACTTC CASRTGSKNIQYF
13 TRBJ2-7 . TRBV5-5 . TGTGCCAGCAGCCTTTCAAACACGGGCGAGCAGTACTTC CASSLSNTGEQYF
12 TRBJ1-2 . TRBV10-3 . TGTGCCATCAGTGTCGCAGGGAATGGCTACACCTTC CAISVAGNGYTF
13 TRBJ2-7 . TRBV3-1/TRBV3-2 . TGTGCCAGCAGCCAATGGGGGCCCTACGAGCAGTACTTC CASSQWGPYEQYF
16 TRBJ2-3 . TRBV5-5 TRBD1 TGTGCCAGCAGCCCCTTAGGGGGCTTAGGGACAGATACGCAGTATTTT CASSPLGGLGTDTQYF
13 TRBJ1-1 . TRBV19 . TGTGCCAGTAGCGGTGGGGGGATCACTGAAGCTTTCTTT CASSGGGITEAFF
18 TRBJ2-6 once TRBV27 . TGTGCCAGCAGTTTGATGGAGGCCAGGGGCTCTGGGGCCAACGTCCTGACTTTC CASSLMEARGSGANVLTF
15 TRBJ1-5 . TRBV19 TRBD1 TGTGCCAGTAGTCGTGACAGGGGGCATCATCAGCCCCAGCATTTT CASSRDRGHHQPQHF
15 TRBJ2-7 . TRBV6-5 . TGTGCCAGCAGTTACTCGGCTGGTACCCCCTACGAGCAGTACTTC CASSYSAGTPYEQYF
15 TRBJ2-7 . TRBV7-7 . TGTGCTAGCAGCCCTGACATTCTCCGCTCCTACGAGCAGTACTTC CASSPDILRSYEQYF
13 TRBJ2-7 . TRBV5-4 . TGTGCCAGCAGCTTGGGGGCTACGGACGAGCAGTACTTC CASSLGATDEQYF
15 TRBJ2-2 . TRBV18 . TGTGCCAGCTCACCACGGCAGGGCAACACCGGGGAGCTGTTTTTT CASSPRQGNTGELFF
14 TRBJ1-2 . TRBV28 TRBD1 TGTGCCAGCAGTCTACAAACAGGGGGCTATGGCTACACCTTC CASSLQTGGYGYTF
16 TRBJ2-6 . TRBV5-4 . TGTGCCAGCAGCTTGGACGGAGGCTCTGGGGCCAACGTCCTGACTTTC CASSLDGGSGANVLTF
14 TRBJ1-5 . TRBV25-1 . TGTGCCAGCAGGGGCAATCAGGGGAATCAGCCCCAGCATTTT CASRGNQGNQPQHF
14 TRBJ2-6 few TRBV29-1 . TGCAGCGTTAAGAGCGGCTCTGGGGCCAACGTCCTGACTTTC CSVKSGSGANVLTF
16 TRBJ2-5 . TRBV7-7 TRBD1 TGTGCCAGCAGCTTAGGGCTGGACAGGGTGATGGAGACCCAGTACTTC CASSLGLDRVMETQYF
13 TRBJ2-7 . TRBV5-1 . TGCGCCAGCAGCTTAACAGCAGTTTACGAGCAGTACTTC CASSLTAVYEQYF
15 TRBJ2-1 once TRBV7-2 TRBD2 TGTGCCAGCAGCTTAAGTGGTAGCGGGAGCAATGAGCAGTTCTTC CASSLSGSGSNEQFF
14 TRBJ1-3 . TRBV11-2 . TGTGCCAGCAGGGCAGGGAAAGGTGGAAACACCATATATTTT CASRAGKGGNTIYF
16 TRBJ2-7 . TRBV28 TRBD2 TGTGCCAGCAGTTTAGGAGTGGGGACTATACCCACCCAGCAGTACTTC CASSLGVGTIPTQQYF
14 TRBJ2-1 . TRBV7-3 TRBD2 TGTGCCAGCAGCTTCGGGCTAGCGGCCGACGAGCAGTTCTTC CASSFGLAADEQFF
15 TRBJ1-1 . TRBV7-9 . TGTGCCAGCAGCCAGGGGAGCGTTATGAACACTGAAGCTTTCTTT CASSQGSVMNTEAFF
15 TRBJ2-1 . TRBV14 TRBD1 TGTGCCAGCAGCTCCAGGACAGGACCGACAAGTGAGCAGTTCTTC CASSSRTGPTSEQFF
13 TRBJ1-2 . TRBV18 TRBD1 TGTGCCAGCTCACCCGGGACAGGGTGGGGCTACACCTTC CASSPGTGWGYTF
14 TRBJ2-7 . TRBV7-2 TRBD1 TGTGCCAGCAGCCCTAGACAGGGCCCCCTCGAGCAGTACTTC CASSPRQGPLEQYF
16 TRBJ2-3 . TRBV4-1 TRBD1 TGCGCCAGCAGCCAACCCCGGACAGGGAGAGAGGATACGCAGTATTTT CASSQPRTGREDTQYF
15 TRBJ2-5 . TRBV15 . TGTGCCACCAGCAGGGCTACAGGGCGTCAAGAGACCCAGTACTTC CATSRATGRQETQYF
13 TRBJ2-7 . TRBV18 . TGTGCCAGCTCCGGACAGCTTACCTACGAGCAGTACTTC CASSGQLTYEQYF
16 TRBJ2-1 . TRBV5-1 TRBD1 TGCGCCAGCAGCTTGAACCAGGGGGCTTTCTACAATGAGCAGTTCTTC CASSLNQGAFYNEQFF
15 TRBJ2-6 . TRBV28 . TGTGCCAGCAGTTCAGTTACCCCTGGGGCCAACGTCCTGACTTTC CASSSVTPGANVLTF
16 TRBJ1-1 once TRBV21-1 . TGTGCCAGCAGCAAAGGAGGTGTCAACATGAACACTGAAGCTTTCTTT CASSKGGVNMNTEAFF
13 TRBJ1-6 . TRBV6-6 TRBD1 TGTGCCAGCAGTCGATCACAGGGGTCACCCCTCCACTTT CASSRSQGSPLHF
13 TRBJ2-7 . TRBV4-1 . TGCGCCAGCAGCCAGGACAGCTCCTACGAGCAGTACTTC CASSQDSSYEQYF
15 TRBJ2-1 . TRBV9 TRBD2 TGTGCCAGCAGCGTAGTAAGCGGGATCTACAATGAGCAGTTCTTC CASSVVSGIYNEQFF
18 TRBJ1-1 once TRBV5-5 TRBD1 TGTGCCAGCAGCTTGGTCGGTGGGACAGGAAAAATGAACACTGAAGCTTTCTTT CASSLVGGTGKMNTEAFF
14 TRBJ2-3 once TRBV6-5 . TGTGCCAGCAGAGGCGGCGGCAGCACAGATACGCAGTATTTT CASRGGGSTDTQYF
11 TRBJ2-7 . TRBV19 . TGTGCCAGTAGTACGTTCTACGAGCAGTACTTC CASSTFYEQYF
16 TRBJ1-2 . TRBV6-1 . TGTGCCAGCAGTGAAGCTTGGGGGGGCCCTAGCTATGGCTACACCTTC CASSEAWGGPSYGYTF
16 TRBJ2-1 . TRBV3-1/TRBV3-2 TRBD2 TGTGCCAGCAGCCTGAAACTAGCGGGGTTTTACAATGAGCAGTTCTTC CASSLKLAGFYNEQFF
17 TRBJ1-2 . TRBV24-1 TRBD1 TGTGCCACCAGTGACTGGGACAGGGGTAGGTCTAACTATGGCTACACCTTC CATSDWDRGRSNYGYTF
15 TRBJ2-7 . TRBV7-2 . TGTGCCAGCAGCCCGGGGAGTGTCGTCCCCCGCGAGCAGTACTTC CASSPGSVVPREQYF
15 TRBJ1-2 . TRBV6-5 . TGTGCCAGCAGTTACTCGTGGACTAAGGAATATGGCTACACCTTC CASSYSWTKEYGYTF
13 TRBJ1-1 few TRBV11-2 . TGTGCCAGCCGAACAGGGACGGGGACTGAAGCTTTCTTT CASRTGTGTEAFF
15 TRBJ1-1 . TRBV3-1/TRBV3-2 . TGTGCCAGCAGCCAAATACGCGGCAGGAACACTGAAGCTTTCTTT CASSQIRGRNTEAFF
14 TRBJ2-3 . TRBV5-1 TRBD2 TGCGCCAGCAGCCCTAGCGGGGGCACAGATACGCAGTATTTT CASSPSGGTDTQYF
15 TRBJ2-3 . TRBV6-5 . TGTGCCAGCAATCCCTCAGGGTTGGGGACAGATACGCAGTATTTT CASNPSGLGTDTQYF
14 TRBJ2-7 . TRBV9 . TGTGCCAGCAGCCCCCTTGGAAGCGGCTACGAGCAGTACTTC CASSPLGSGYEQYF
15 TRBJ2-5 . TRBV7-8 TRBD1 TGTGCCAGCAGCTACCGGACAGGGGGGTCGGAGACCCAGTACTTC CASSYRTGGSETQYF
15 TRBJ2-2 . TRBV6-5 TRBD2 TGTGCCAGCAGCTCACTAGCGCGATACACCGGGGAGCTGTTTTTT CASSSLARYTGELFF
13 TRBJ1-1 . TRBV2 . TGTGCCAGCAGCACAACAGGGTTCTCTGAAGCTTTCTTT CASSTTGFSEAFF
19 TRBJ2-3 . TRBV12-5 . TGTGCTAGTGGTTTTGTAATCGGCCCGGAGGGCTCTAGCACAGATACGCAGTATTTT CASGFVIGPEGSSTDTQYF